This record covers a single T cell receptor beta chain. This specimen belongs to a study of blood T cell repertoires in COVID-19. As for the study in general: COVID-19 samples, acute and convalescent, were from the United States, Italy and Spain. T cells, B-cell-depleted T cells, or PBMCs provided the cDNA or gDNA that served as material.

Original processing methods: Reference gene primer amplification in the assay estimated nucleated cell counts. The protocol was immunoSEQ multiplex PCR, while the TCRdb copy is restricted to in-frame clones and leaves out a portion. That table gives V, J and clone size, and the DNA gave D and trimming. The sample includes about 110,000 clones, around 80% of them seen just once. The germline CDR1 and CDR2 sequences are MNHEY and SVGAGI. The trim removed 5 bases at V and 5 bases at J, leaving 9 bases unmatched. The CDR3 extends over 15 amino acids. The clonotype comes from a woman aged 60-75 years with acute or convalescent COVID-19. This chain joins TRBV6-5 and TRBJ2-1; TRBD1 agrees at 7 bases. Sequencing input: peripheral blood. The CDR3 nucleotides are TGTGCCAGCAGTCGCCGGGACAGTGACCACAATGAGCAGTTCTTC. Translating it yields CASSRRDSDHNEQFF.